This T cell receptor (beta chain) appears in the sequencing data of a study of Graves' ophthalmopathy and Graves' hyperthyroidism (dated 2018 in TCRdb). Turning to the overall study: Hyperthyroidism was defined as stable when no progression to ophthalmopathy occurred within 18 months of follow-up. To tell Graves' ophthalmopathy apart from Graves' hyperthyroidism, and to predict which patients would progress to ophthalmopathy, the study relied on TCR beta repertoire signatures. In total, 135 blood samples were TCR-sequenced: approximately 42 ophthalmopathy, roughly 80 hyperthyroidism and some 17 hyperthyroidism-to-ophthalmopathy patients. A discovery set of 100 patients (about 45 ophthalmopathy, about 59 stable hyperthyroidism) was enrolled to explore V-J signatures distinguishing ophthalmopathy from hyperthyroidism. An independent validation cohort was composed of fewer than 20 hyperthyroidism patients and around 16 patients who later progressed from hyperthyroidism to ophthalmopathy. In about 6 hyperthyroidism patients, T-cell repertoires of thyroid tissue and blood were compared. Once sampling was done, hyperthyroidism patients were given methimazole at a starting dose of 30 mg daily, while ophthalmopathy patients were given high-dose intravenous methylprednisolone. The paper as a whole reports these results and caveats: Sample size was not statistically predetermined, and group allocation was not concealed from the investigators. In validation, the model predicted ophthalmopathy progression with 55% to 71% sensitivity and 72% to 80% specificity; roughly 11 predicted patients were CT-confirmed with GO in a median of roughly 6.8 months. In cross-validation, the 13-signature model distinguished ophthalmopathy from stable hyperthyroidism with 85% to 90% sensitivity and 81% to 83% specificity, and in the test set the corresponding values were roughly 80% and 75%. Most of the expanded thyroid clonotypes with a frequency above 0.001 were also detected in blood, and it was suggested that the thyroid immune response may be reflected by blood repertoires.

Hyperthyroidism patients were newly diagnosed, with disease duration under 2 months, and aged 18 to 65 years. Patients with other autoimmune diseases, uncontrolled infections, pregnancy or lactation were excluded. Clinical symptoms, serum thyroxine, TRAb, thyroid ultrasound and orbital computed tomography were used for diagnosis. Total RNA was extracted with Trizol reagent and quality-checked on an Agilent 2100 Bioanalyzer. CDR1 and CDR2, per the germline V gene, are SGHVS and FQNEAQ. CDR3 length: 14 amino acids, cysteine to phenylalanine. The DNA shown is the 42-base CDR3, in frame from base 1. V has 6 bases trimmed and J has 7 bases trimmed; junction bases matching no gene number 11. For repertoire sequencing, the TCR beta CDR3 regions were amplified from RNA transcripts. The first round was an RT-PCR using HTBI primers with the Qiagen OneStep RT-PCR kit, and this first round was followed by a second-round multiplex PCR, then size selection and purification. Libraries were sequenced paired-end with 100 bp reads on an Illumina HiSeq2000. The paper's data handling went like this. SOAPnuke was used for read processing, and reads with adapters, uncalled bases, a mean Phred below 15, or no exact constant-primer or identifier match were discarded. High-quality paired reads were merged with COPE v1.2.5. Each unique nucleotide sequence was treated as a clonotype, and MiTCR v1.1 was used to align the clonotypes to the IMGT TRB V, D and J references. Analysis was restricted to V-J combinations with a frequency above 0.0001, which covered 99% to 99.2% of repertoires. For each V-J combination, a TCR clonal expansion and chaos score was defined as the ratio of F50 clonal expansion to chaos observed in the TCRdist matrix. Welch's t-statistics and random forest were used to narrow the features down to around twelve V-J combinations, which were then fed into a naive Bayes classifier. The Morisita-Horn index was used to measure how similar the thyroid and blood repertoires were. TCRdb itself trimmed the public reads at Q25 with fastp, ran MiXCR and retained productive beta chains. Each entry merges the rows of one CDR3 protein and shows their most common DNA and genes. The V and J calls and clone size come from TCRdb's table, not from the authors' own analysis. This sample gives approximately 1.2 million distinct CDR3 sequences in total; about 38% of them show up just once. The top ten constitute around 10% of the sample.

This clonotype was counted only a few times. Its cognate antigen has yet to be identified. The record has no base qualities; no much larger clone is one base away. This sequence uses TRBV7-8 and TRBJ2-7; 8 bases in between match TRBD2. Sequencing was performed on peripheral blood or thyroid tissue (not recorded which). The clonotype originates from an adult man with Graves' hyperthyroidism. The DNA sequence follows: TGTGCCAGCAGTCTCAAGCTAACTAGCGGAGAGCAGTACTTC. It is translated as CASSLKLTSGEQYF. Extended through the reference TRBV7-8 and TRBJ2-7 proteins, this CDR3 yields the full variable domain: GAGVSQSPRYKVAKRGQDVALRCDPISGHVSLFWYQQALGQGPEFLTYFQNEAQLDKSGLPSDRFFAERPEGSVSTLKIQRTQQEDSAVYLCASSLKLTSGEQYFGPGTRLTVT.